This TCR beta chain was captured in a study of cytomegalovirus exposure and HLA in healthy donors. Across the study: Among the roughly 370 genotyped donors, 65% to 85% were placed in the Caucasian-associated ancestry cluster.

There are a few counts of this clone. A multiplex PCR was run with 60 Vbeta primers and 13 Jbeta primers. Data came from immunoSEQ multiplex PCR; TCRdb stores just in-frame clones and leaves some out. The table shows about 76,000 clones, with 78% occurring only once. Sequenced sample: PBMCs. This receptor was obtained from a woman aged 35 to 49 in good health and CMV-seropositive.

CDR3 amino acids: CASSIDLGNYGQPQHF. The CDR3 DNA is TGTGCCAGTAGTATAGATCTTGGTAACTACGGACAGCCCCAGCATTTT. The V gene is TRBV19, the J gene TRBJ1-5; no reliable D call. The CDR3 sequence is 16 residues long. Germline CDR1 is LNHDA and CDR2 is SQIVND (reference sequence). Trimming stripped 0 bases from V and 7 bases from J, with 16 bases between.